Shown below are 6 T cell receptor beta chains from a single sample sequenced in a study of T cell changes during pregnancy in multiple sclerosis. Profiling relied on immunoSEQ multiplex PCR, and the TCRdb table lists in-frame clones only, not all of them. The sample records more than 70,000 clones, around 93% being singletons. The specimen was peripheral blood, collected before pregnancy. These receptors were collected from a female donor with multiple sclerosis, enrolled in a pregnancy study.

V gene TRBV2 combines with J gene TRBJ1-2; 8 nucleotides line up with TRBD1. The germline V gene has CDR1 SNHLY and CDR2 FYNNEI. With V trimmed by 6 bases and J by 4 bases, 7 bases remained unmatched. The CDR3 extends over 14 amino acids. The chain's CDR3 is CASRSPDRAYGYTF. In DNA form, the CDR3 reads TGTGCCAGCAGGAGCCCGGACAGGGCCTATGGCTACACCTTC.

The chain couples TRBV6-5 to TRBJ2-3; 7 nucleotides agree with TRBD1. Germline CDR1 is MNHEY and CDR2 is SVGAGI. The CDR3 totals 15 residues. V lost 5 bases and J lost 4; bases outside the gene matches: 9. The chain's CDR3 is CASSRGRGFADTQYF. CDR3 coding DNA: TGTGCCAGCAGTAGGGGCAGGGGGTTTGCAGATACGCAGTATTTT.

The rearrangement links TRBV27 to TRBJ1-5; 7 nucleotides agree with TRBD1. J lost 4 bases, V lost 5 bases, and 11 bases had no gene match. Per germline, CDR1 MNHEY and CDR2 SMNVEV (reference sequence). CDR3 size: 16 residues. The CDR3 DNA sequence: TGTGCCAGCAGTCCCAGTCTTCGACAGGGAAATCAGCCCCAGCATTTT. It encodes CASSPSLRQGNQPQHF.

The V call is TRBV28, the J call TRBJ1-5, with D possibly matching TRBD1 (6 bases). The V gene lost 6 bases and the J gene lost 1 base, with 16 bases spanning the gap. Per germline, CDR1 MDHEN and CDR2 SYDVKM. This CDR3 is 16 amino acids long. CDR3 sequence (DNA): TGTGCCAGCAGGATGAGACAGGTGTTGAGCAATCAGCCCCAGCATTTT. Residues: CASRMRQVLSNQPQHF.

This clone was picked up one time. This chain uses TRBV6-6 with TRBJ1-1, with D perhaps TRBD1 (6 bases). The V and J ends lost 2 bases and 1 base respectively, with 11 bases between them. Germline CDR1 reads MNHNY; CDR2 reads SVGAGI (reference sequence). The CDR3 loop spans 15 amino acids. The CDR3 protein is CASSYPGHRNTEAFF. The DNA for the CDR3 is TGTGCCAGCAGTTACCCGGGACACCGGAACACTGAAGCTTTCTTT.

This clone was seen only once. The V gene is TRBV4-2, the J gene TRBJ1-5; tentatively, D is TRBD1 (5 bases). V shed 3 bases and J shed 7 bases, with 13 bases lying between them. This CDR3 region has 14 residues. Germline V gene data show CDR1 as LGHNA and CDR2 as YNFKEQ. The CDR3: CASSQTGAEQPQHF. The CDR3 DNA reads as TGTGCCAGCAGCCAGACTGGGGCGGAACAGCCCCAGCATTTT.